These 23 T cell receptor beta chains were sequenced from one sample in a study of shared clonotypes between healthy human individuals. Here immunoSEQ multiplex PCR was the method, and the copy in TCRdb shows in-frame clones only, minus some. This table has 1.6 million or so clones, 98% to 99% appearing once. The specimen was naive CD4+ T cells sorted from blood. Documented subset: CD45RA+ positively selected. The receptors were gathered from a man aged 25 to 45 in good health.

The genes are TRBV11-2 and TRBJ2-3; D call uncertain. The CDR3 consists of 14 residues. CDR1 is SGHAT, CDR2 FQNNGV, per germline. Between the trimmed V and J ends, which lost 3 bases and 0 bases, there was a span of 7 bases. Written as DNA, the CDR3 is TGTGCCAGCAGCTTTAGTGATAGCACAGATACGCAGTATTTT. It specifies CASSFSDSTDTQYF.

The V call is TRBV7-9, the J call TRBJ1-3; perhaps TRBD1 as D (6 bases). Germline V lookup: CDR1 SEHNR, CDR2 FQNEAQ (reference sequence). Trimming pared 5 bases from V and 4 bases from J, leaving 15 bases between. The CDR3 is made up of 15 amino acids. The CDR3 reads CASSHRVAEGNTIYF. CDR3 DNA sequence: TGTGCCAGCAGCCACAGGGTGGCGGAAGGAAACACCATATATTTT.

This chain uses TRBV7-6 with TRBJ2-3; D possibly uses TRBD1 or TRBD2 (5 bases each). The CDR3 loop spans 14 amino acids. Trimming stripped 3 bases from V and 2 bases from J, with 9 bases between. Germline loops: CDR1 SGHVS, CDR2 FNYEAQ. The CDR3 is CASSFGGDTDTQYF. CDR3 DNA: TGTGCCAGCAGCTTTGGGGGAGACACAGATACGCAGTATTTT.

The V and J genes are TRBV27 and TRBJ1-2; D unresolved. This CDR3 contains 16 residues. Germline CDR1 is MNHEY and CDR2 is SMNVEV (reference sequence). Trimming took off 0 bases at V and 2 bases at J, with 13 bases between the two ends. Here the CDR3 DNA reads TGTGCCAGCAGTTTATCGAACCCTACCTCGAACTATGGCTACACCTTC. Translating it yields CASSLSNPTSNYGYTF.

The chain carries TRBV18 and TRBJ2-7; the D is unclear. Between the trimmed V and J ends, which lost 6 bases and 1 base, there was a span of 13 bases. CDR3 length: 14 residues. Germline values: CDR1 KGHSH, CDR2 LQKENI. CDR3 residues: CASSLKSSSYEQYF. The DNA for the CDR3 is TGTGCCAGCTCTCTGAAATCTTCGTCCTACGAGCAGTACTTC.

The V call is TRBV5-1, the J call TRBJ1-1; D is unresolved. Looked up from germline, CDR1 is SGHRS and CDR2 is YFSETQ. This CDR3 region has 14 residues. V gave up 0 bases and J gave up 4 bases, with 10 bases separating them. CDR3 bases: TGCGCCAGCAGCTTGGGGCTGACCGGCACTGAAGCTTTCTTT. Translated, it gives CASSLGLTGTEAFF.

V usage is TRBV5-6 and J usage is TRBJ2-7, with D maybe TRBD1 (6 bases). This CDR3 spans 15 amino acids. Germline V gene data show CDR1 as SGHDT and CDR2 as YYEEEE. Trimming removed 0 bases at V and 4 bases at J, with 14 bases between. The CDR3 DNA reads as TGTGCCAGCAGCTTGGCCCAGGGGTCCCTTTACGAGCAGTACTTC. Translating it yields CASSLAQGSLYEQYF.

This clone was detected once. The same CDR3 also results from other DNA sequences found in this sample. This chain uses TRBV7-2 with TRBJ2-1; no firm D call. The CDR3 is made up of 11 amino acids. The germline V gene encodes CDR1 SGHTA and CDR2 FQGNSA. V lost 5 bases to trimming and J lost 9 bases, with 8 bases between them. The CDR3 loop is CASSPGVEQFF. CDR3 DNA sequence: TGTGCCAGCAGCCCAGGAGTTGAGCAGTTCTTC.

The chain uses TRBV5-1 and TRBJ1-4, with no clear D. The V end lost 2 bases, the J end lost 0 bases, and 8 bases lay between the germline ends. The CDR3 contains 15 residues. Per germline, CDR1 SGHRS and CDR2 YFSETQ. CDR3 DNA sequence: TGCGCCAGCAGCTTCGGGATTGCAACTAATGAAAAACTGTTTTTT. This codes for CASSFGIATNEKLFF.

This rearrangement joins TRBV27 to TRBJ1-2, with a weak D call TRBD1 (6 bases). Germline values: CDR1 MNHEY, CDR2 SMNVEV (reference sequence). The CDR3 is made up of 16 amino acids. V was cut by 3 bases and J by 7 bases, with 21 bases left in between. The CDR3 DNA reads as TGTGCCAGCAGTTTGACGACAGGAGGGAGCTTTGGTGGCTACACCTTC. Translated: CASSLTTGGSFGGYTF.

The chain has TRBV6-1 and TRBJ2-1; 10 positions agree with TRBD2. This CDR3 has 14 amino acids. Looked up from germline, CDR1 is MNHNS and CDR2 is SASEGT. Trimming removed 4 bases from V and 10 bases from J; junction bases left unmatched: 7. The CDR3 here is CASSALAGRGEQFF. The CDR3 region has the DNA TGTGCCAGCAGTGCACTAGCGGGACGTGGGGAGCAGTTCTTC.

V usage is TRBV29-1 and J usage is TRBJ2-6; 10 positions match TRBD1. Looked up from germline, CDR1 is SQVTM and CDR2 is ANQGSEA. CDR3 length: 16 amino acids. With V trimmed by 4 bases and J by 1 base, 4 bases remained unmatched. Here the CDR3 DNA reads TGCAGCGTTGCGGGACAGGGGTATTCTGGGGCCAACGTCCTGACTTTC. The encoded protein is CSVAGQGYSGANVLTF.

The chain carries TRBV7-2 and TRBJ2-1; D possibly uses TRBD1 or TRBD2 (5 bases each). Trimming shortened V by 6 bases and J by 8 bases, and 20 bases separated the two germline ends. There are 15 residues in the CDR3. Germline CDR1 and CDR2: SGHTA and FQGNSA. DNA of the CDR3: TGTGCCAGCAGTCTACCGGGACGAAGGGGATATGAGCAGTTCTTC. It translates to CASSLPGRRGYEQFF.

The chain links TRBV4-2 to TRBJ2-2; 10 bases line up with TRBD1. Germline V CDR1 and CDR2: LGHNA, YNFKEQ. This CDR3 is 16 amino acids long. V shed 0 bases and J 4 bases; nucleotides not matched to a gene: 2. The CDR3 DNA reads TGTGCCAGCAGCCAAGAAGGGACAGGGGTCACCGGGGAGCTGTTTTTT. It translates to CASSQEGTGVTGELFF.

The V and J genes are TRBV6-5 and TRBJ2-5; the match to TRBD2 covers 10 bases. Germline trimming cut 6 bases from V and 3 bases from J; bases unmatched to any gene: 7. The CDR3 consists of 15 residues. Germline V gives CDR1 MNHEY, CDR2 SVGAGI. CDR3 sequence: CASRPLTSGEETQYF. The CDR3 DNA follows: TGTGCCAGCAGGCCCCTAACTAGCGGGGAAGAGACCCAGTACTTC.

This clone was detected only once. The chain is built from TRBV28 and TRBJ1-5; possibly TRBD1 for D (6 bases). The CDR3 loop spans 17 amino acids. V was shortened by 2 bases and J by 1 base, with 15 bases between the two germline ends. Germline assignment: CDR1 MDHEN and CDR2 SYDVKM. The CDR3 DNA is TGTGCCAGCAGTTTAGTAGGCAGGGGATCGAGCAATCAGCCCCAGCATTTT. Translating it yields CASSLVGRGSSNQPQHF.

This chain connects TRBV5-6 to TRBJ1-5; no reliable D call. The CDR3 covers 15 residues. CDR1 SGHDT and CDR2 YYEEEE come from the germline V gene. V gave up 4 bases and J gave up 0 bases, with 11 bases separating them. CDR3 residues: CASSPGALSNQPQHF. CDR3 nucleotide sequence: TGTGCCAGCAGCCCCGGTGCCCTTAGCAATCAGCCCCAGCATTTT.

The rearrangement joins TRBV30 to TRBJ2-3; D remains ambiguous. Germline V gene data show CDR1 as GTSNPN and CDR2 as SVGIG (reference sequence). The CDR3 spans 13 residues. Trimming took 0 bases from V and 9 from J, leaving 13 bases between them. In DNA, the CDR3 is TGTGCCTGGAGTGTGATTGGCGGAAGCACGCAGTATTTT. This codes for CAWSVIGGSTQYF.

The V gene is TRBV2, the J gene TRBJ2-7; TRBD2 matches at 7 bases. The CDR3 covers 13 residues. Trimming took 11 bases from V and 2 from J; bases not matched to a gene: 9. CDR1 is SNHLY, CDR2 FYNNEI, per germline. CDR3 bases: TGTGCCGAGTCGGCTAGCGGACCCTACGAGCAGTACTTC. This codes for CAESASGPYEQYF.

The J gene is TRBJ2-3, the V gene TRBV7-6, with D maybe TRBD2 (6 bases). CDR3 length: 17 amino acids. V lost 1 base and J lost 0, with 14 bases in between. Germline CDR1 is SGHVS and CDR2 is FNYEAQ. CDR3 nucleotides: TGTGCCAGCAGCTTAGTCCCCCCAGGACTAAGCACAGATACGCAGTATTTT. Its protein product is CASSLVPPGLSTDTQYF.

The chain carries TRBV11-2 and TRBJ2-2, with D unclear. Germline V gene sequence: CDR1 SGHAT, CDR2 FQNNGV. The CDR3 length is 13 residues. V was pared by 5 bases and J by 4 bases, with 8 bases between. CDR3 in amino acids: CASSHTITGELFF. The CDR3 region has the DNA TGTGCCAGCAGCCATACCATCACCGGGGAGCTGTTTTTT.

V usage is TRBV9 and J usage is TRBJ1-1, with D unclear. V was trimmed by 2 bases and J by 1 base, leaving 9 bases between them. Germline V lookup: CDR1 SGDLS, CDR2 YYNGEE. The CDR3 runs 14 residues. Here the CDR3 DNA reads TGTGCCAGCAGCGTGACCCCGGCGAACACTGAAGCTTTCTTT. It is translated as CASSVTPANTEAFF.

The CDR3 sequence: CAISDTGFGRETQYF. CDR3 in DNA: TGTGCCATCAGCGATACAGGGTTTGGAAGAGAGACCCAGTACTTC. The chain couples TRBV10-3 to TRBJ2-5, with a possible D match to TRBD1 (6 bases). The CDR3 loop spans 15 amino acids. Germline V gives CDR1 ENHRY, CDR2 SYGVKD. V lost 6 bases and J lost 4, with 18 bases in between.